Following are 12 T cell receptor beta chains from one sample sequenced in a study of graft-versus-host responses after intestinal transplantation. Libraries were prepared by immunoSEQ multiplex PCR; TCRdb keeps only in-frame clonotypes and omits some of them. The sample lists 65,000 to 85,000 clones; around 87% were seen once. These receptors have no identified antigens. The material sequenced was unstimulated CD8+ T cells sorted from spleen or lymph node cells, taken before transplant. The receptors were gathered from a human donor who was the organ donor for an intestinal transplant.

As for this clone: This same CDR3 is encoded by further DNA sequences in the sample. V is TRBV6-5 and J is TRBJ2-1; 9 bases line up with TRBD2. Germline loops: CDR1 MNHEY, CDR2 SVGAGI. This CDR3 is built from 15 residues. V dropped 6 bases and J dropped 5; count of bases not matched to a gene: 8. The CDR3 coding sequence is TGTGCCAGCAGCCTGGCGGGGGGGCCAAACAATGAGCAGTTCTTC. It specifies CASSLAGGPNNEQFF.

This chain joins TRBV18 and TRBJ2-7, with D maybe TRBD2 (5 bases). Trimming pared 1 base from V and 5 bases from J, leaving 12 bases between. Per the germline V gene, CDR1 is KGHSH and CDR2 is LQKENI. This CDR3 has 14 residues. CDR3: CASSPRLNRHEQYF. The CDR3 nucleotides are TGTGCCAGCTCACCACGACTAAATCGCCACGAGCAGTACTTC.

The gene calls are TRBV9 and TRBJ2-7; TRBD1 matches 7 bases. Per the germline V gene, CDR1 is SGDLS and CDR2 is YYNGEE. The CDR3 consists of 15 residues. With 4 bases clipped from V and 3 bases from J, the junction kept 10 bases outside the gene matches. The CDR3 nucleotides read TGTGCCAGCAGCCAGTCCGGGACAGTCAACTACGAGCAGTACTTC. This codes for CASSQSGTVNYEQYF.

V gene TRBV4-2 combines with J gene TRBJ2-5; D is possibly TRBD1 or TRBD2 (5 bases each). The germline V gene has CDR1 LGHNA and CDR2 YNFKEQ. The CDR3 spans 14 residues. The ends were cut back, 0 bases at V and 5 bases at J, with 10 bases in the middle. The CDR3 DNA sequence: TGTGCCAGCAGCCAAGATTGGGGGATGGAGACCCAGTACTTC. The encoded protein is CASSQDWGMETQYF.

The chain recombines TRBV19 with TRBJ1-1; D gene uncertain. Germline V CDR1 and CDR2: LNHDA, SQIVND (reference sequence). V was trimmed by 4 bases and J by 4 bases, leaving 13 bases between them. This CDR3 has 14 residues. The CDR3 DNA reads TGTGCCAGTAGTAAGTTTCCATCCGGCACTGAAGCTTTCTTT. Amino acid sequence: CASSKFPSGTEAFF.

The J gene is TRBJ2-1, the V gene TRBV6-1; tentative D call: TRBD1 (7 bases). Germline V gene lookup returns CDR1 MNHNS and CDR2 SASEGT. Trimming removed 4 bases from V and 8 bases from J, with 18 bases in between. The CDR3 extends over 15 amino acids. CDR3 DNA: TGTGCCAGCAGTGGGCGGCAGGGGGAGGCGGATGAGCAGTTCTTC. It specifies CASSGRQGEADEQFF.

The chain recombines TRBV27 with TRBJ2-1; 10 bases are shared with TRBD1. J gave up 4 bases and V 0 bases, and 6 bases lay outside the gene matches. Germline values: CDR1 MNHEY, CDR2 SMNVEV (reference sequence). This CDR3 spans 17 amino acids. CDR3 residues: CASSLSPGTGVYNEQFF. Written as DNA, the CDR3 is TGTGCCAGCAGTTTATCCCCCGGGACAGGGGTGTACAATGAGCAGTTCTTC.

The chain carries TRBV2 and TRBJ2-1; 9 bases match TRBD2. V shed 3 bases, J shed 8 bases, and the junction held 8 bases outside the gene matches. CDR1 SNHLY and CDR2 FYNNEI come from the germline V gene. The CDR3 extends over 15 amino acids. The CDR3: CASSEAGGPLYEQFF. The CDR3 DNA sequence: TGTGCCAGCAGTGAGGCGGGGGGGCCTCTTTATGAGCAGTTCTTC.

Comment on this clone: At one of its ends the junction is not consistent with the germline gene, which may arise from a read error. The rearrangement links TRBV6-1 to TRBJ2-7; TRBD2 aligns across 7 bases. The CDR3 extends over 16 amino acids. The germline V gene encodes CDR1 MNHNS and CDR2 SASEGT. CDR3 residues: CASSVTGGTSSYGQYF. The DNA of the CDR3 is TGTGCCAGCAGTGTCACGGGGGGAACTAGCTCCTACGGGCAGTACTTC.

J is TRBJ2-3 and V is TRBV7-9; D remains unclear. CDR3 length: 13 residues. Germline V gene lookup returns CDR1 SEHNR and CDR2 FQNEAQ (reference sequence). The V gene lost 2 bases and the J gene lost 13 bases, with 16 bases spanning the gap. CDR3 sequence: CASSLRLGFTKYF. In DNA, the CDR3 is TGTGCCAGCAGCTTAAGATTGGGGTTTACTAAGTATTTT.

The chain combines TRBV4-1 with TRBJ2-7; TRBD2 might be the D (6 bases). The CDR3 has 14 residues. Trimming stripped 2 bases from V and 0 bases from J, with 8 bases between. Per germline, CDR1 MGHRA and CDR2 YSYEKL. This CDR3 is CASSQTGGSYEQYF. Written as DNA, the CDR3 is TGCGCCAGCAGCCAAACCGGGGGCTCCTACGAGCAGTACTTC.

The V call is TRBV6-1, the J call TRBJ2-7; D is perhaps TRBD1 (5 bases). Trimming shortened V by 2 bases and J by 5 bases, and 13 bases separated the two germline ends. The CDR3 has 14 amino acids. Germline CDR1 is MNHNS and CDR2 is SASEGT. The CDR3 is CASSERVRADEQYF. DNA of the CDR3: TGTGCCAGCAGTGAAAGGGTCAGGGCGGACGAGCAGTACTTC.